The clone carrying this T cell receptor (beta chain) has just a few counts. Per the study methods: Reference gene primer amplification gave nucleated cell count estimates. Here immunoSEQ multiplex PCR was the method, and the copy in TCRdb shows in-frame clones only, minus some. The D gene and trimming were derived from the DNA, and the V and J assignments and clone size from that table. Here the sample spans 300,000 to 400,000 clones, about 90% being singletons. The entry originates in a study of blood T cell repertoires in COVID-19. The overall study: The United States, Italy and Spain were the sources of the acute and convalescent COVID-19 samples. The cDNA or gDNA used as material had been derived from T cells, B-cell-depleted T cells, or PBMCs.

Patients at the Seattle site were enrolled during active infection and followed longitudinally. V was shortened by 1 base and J by 5 bases, with 23 bases between the two germline ends. CDR3 length: 19 residues. Germline V CDR1 and CDR2: SGHVS, FNYEAQ. The sequencing input was peripheral blood. The clonotype comes from a woman in her 70s with COVID-19, enrolled during active disease. The J gene is TRBJ2-2, the V gene TRBV7-6, with a weak D call TRBD1 (5 bases). The DNA of the CDR3 is TGTGCCAGCAGCTTAGAGATGGGCAGGGCGGCAGGATTTACCGGGGAGCTGTTTTTT. Its translation: CASSLEMGRAAGFTGELFF.